One sample yielded the 7 T cell receptor beta chains listed below, sequenced in a study of shared clonotypes between healthy human individuals. The table came from immunoSEQ multiplex PCR; TCRdb's copy has only in-frame clones and leaves some out. There are millions of clones in the sample; more than 80% occur only once, and roughly 0.13% lies in the top ten. Sequencing input: naive CD4+ T cells sorted from blood. Subset here: CD45RA+ positively selected. The receptors shown here come from a man aged 18-30 years in good health.

This rearrangement joins TRBV19 to TRBJ2-1; D not resolved. This CDR3 has 15 amino acids. Germline V CDR1 and CDR2: LNHDA, SQIVND (reference sequence). V was shortened by 4 bases and J by 0 bases, with 10 bases between the two germline ends. The CDR3 here is CASSTRTSSYNEQFF. CDR3 nucleotide sequence: TGTGCCAGTAGTACTCGGACGAGCTCCTACAATGAGCAGTTCTTC.

The chain couples TRBV4-1 to TRBJ2-7, with TRBD2 as a possible D gene (7 bases). V was cut by 3 bases and J by 6 bases, with 15 bases left in between. CDR1 and CDR2 from the germline V gene are MGHRA and YSYEKL. This CDR3 is built from 14 residues. For the CDR3, the DNA is TGCGCCAGCAGCCATCCTATGGGGGGGGCCGAGCAGTACTTC. Translating gives CASSHPMGGAEQYF.

The chain joins TRBV18 to TRBJ2-1; TRBD1 might be the D (5 bases). Looked up from germline, CDR1 is KGHSH and CDR2 is LQKENI. The CDR3 has 13 residues. Deletions cut 6 bases from V and 5 bases from J, with 11 bases between. The CDR3 reads CASSQGNHNEQFF. DNA for the CDR3: TGTGCCAGCTCCCAGGGAAATCACAATGAGCAGTTCTTC.

This clone was seen once. The chain combines TRBV18 with TRBJ2-3; 7 bases are shared with TRBD2. V lost 6 bases, J lost 2 bases, and 8 bases stayed unmatched. Looked up from germline, CDR1 is KGHSH and CDR2 is LQKENI. This CDR3 is built from 15 residues. CDR3 sequence: CASSPKAGITDTQYF. The CDR3 nucleotides read TGTGCCAGCTCTCCAAAAGCGGGGATCACAGATACGCAGTATTTT.

The rearrangement links TRBV10-3 to TRBJ2-1, with 12 nucleotides matching TRBD1. Germline V CDR1 and CDR2: ENHRY, SYGVKD. This CDR3 has 16 amino acids. The ends lost 6 bases at V and 6 bases at J; junction bases unmatched: 9. The CDR3 DNA follows: TGTGCCATCAGGGGGACAGGGGGCGCGTTGGTCAATGAGCAGTTCTTC. It translates to CAIRGTGGALVNEQFF.

The CDR3 spells CASSLAGTNTEAFF. In DNA, the CDR3 is TGTGCCAGCAGCTTAGCAGGGACGAACACTGAAGCTTTCTTT. The V call is TRBV7-8, the J call TRBJ1-1, with D possibly TRBD1 on 5 matching bases. This CDR3 comprises 14 residues. Trimming pared 0 bases from V and 1 base from J, leaving 6 bases between. Germline CDR1 and CDR2: SGHVS and FQNEAQ.

V usage is TRBV2 and J usage is TRBJ1-4, with a weak D call TRBD1 (5 bases). The germline gives CDR1 SNHLY, CDR2 FYNNEI. Trimming took 6 bases from V and 8 from J, leaving 16 bases between them. The CDR3 runs to 14 residues. The CDR3: CASRVSGAPEKLFF. As DNA, the CDR3 is TGTGCCAGCAGAGTGAGTGGGGCCCCCGAAAAACTGTTTTTT. The variable domain in full, with the rest retrieved from reference TRBV2 and TRBJ1-4, is EPEVTQTPSHQVTQMGQEVILRCVPISNHLYFYWYRQILGQKVEFLVSFYNNEISEKSEIFDDQFSVERPDGSNFTLKIRSTKLEDSAMYFCASRVSGAPEKLFFGSGTQLSVL.